This TCR beta chain was obtained from a study of blood T cells in healthy people across ages. Study-wide results and limits: The percentage of naive T cells correlated strongly with TCR beta diversity. Long-lived donors had more naive CD4+ cells and higher diversity than aged donors.

This clonotype was observed a handful of times. The antigen is not known. The CDR3 length is 13 residues. The V gene lost 5 bases and the J gene lost 7 bases, with 15 bases spanning the gap. The germline V gene has CDR1 MDHEN and CDR2 SYDVKM. The authors ran a second PCR of about 6 to 11 cycles using a sample-barcoded 5' primer and a J-beta primer mix. MiXCR, applied by TCRdb to the 5' RACE reads, yields one record per CDR3 protein. The repertoire holds some 1,500,000 distinct CDR3 sequences, with about 45% as singletons. V usage is TRBV28 and J usage is TRBJ2-7; no reliable D call. This receptor was identified in a woman in her late teens or twenties in good health. Sequenced input: blood. CDR3 in DNA: TGTGCCAGCAGTGCCCATTTTGGAAATGAGCAGTACTTC. Its protein product is CASSAHFGNEQYF.